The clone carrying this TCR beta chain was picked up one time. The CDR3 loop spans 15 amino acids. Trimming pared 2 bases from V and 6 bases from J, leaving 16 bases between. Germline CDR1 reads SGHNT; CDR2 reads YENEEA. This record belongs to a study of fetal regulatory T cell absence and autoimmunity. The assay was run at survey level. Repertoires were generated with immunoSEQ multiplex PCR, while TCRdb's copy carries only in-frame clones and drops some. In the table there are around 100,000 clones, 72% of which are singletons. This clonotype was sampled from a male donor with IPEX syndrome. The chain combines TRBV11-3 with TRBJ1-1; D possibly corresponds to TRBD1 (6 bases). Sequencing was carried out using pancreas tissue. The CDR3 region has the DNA TGTGCCAGCAGCTTACGCCGCTGGGGGCCGGCTGAAGCTTTCTTT. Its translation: CASSLRRWGPAEAFF.